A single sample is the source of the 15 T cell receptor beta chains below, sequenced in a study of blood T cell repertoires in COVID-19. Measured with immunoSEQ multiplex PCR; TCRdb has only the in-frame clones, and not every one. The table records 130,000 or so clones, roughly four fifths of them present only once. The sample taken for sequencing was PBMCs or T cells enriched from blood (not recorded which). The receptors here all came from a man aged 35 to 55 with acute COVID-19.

The CDR3 sequence is CASSIFGETQPQHF. CDR3 DNA: TGTGCCAGTAGTATATTCGGGGAGACCCAGCCCCAGCATTTT. The rearrangement uses TRBV19 and TRBJ1-5; D not resolved. The ends were cut back, 2 bases at V and 7 bases at J, with 12 bases in the middle. CDR1 and CDR2 from the germline V gene are LNHDA and SQIVND (reference sequence). The CDR3 spans 14 residues.

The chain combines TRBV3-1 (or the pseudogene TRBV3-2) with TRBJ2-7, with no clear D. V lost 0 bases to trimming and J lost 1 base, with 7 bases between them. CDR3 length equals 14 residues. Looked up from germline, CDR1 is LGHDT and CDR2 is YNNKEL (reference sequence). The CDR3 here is CASSQDPSSYEQYF. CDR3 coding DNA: TGTGCCAGCAGCCAAGACCCCTCGTCCTACGAGCAGTACTTC.

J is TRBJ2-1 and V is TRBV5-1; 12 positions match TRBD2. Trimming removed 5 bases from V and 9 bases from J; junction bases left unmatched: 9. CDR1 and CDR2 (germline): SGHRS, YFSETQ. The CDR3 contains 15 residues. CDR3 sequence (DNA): TGCGCCAGCAGAACGACTAGCGGGAGCCCTGGTGAGCAGTTCTTC. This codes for CASRTTSGSPGEQFF.

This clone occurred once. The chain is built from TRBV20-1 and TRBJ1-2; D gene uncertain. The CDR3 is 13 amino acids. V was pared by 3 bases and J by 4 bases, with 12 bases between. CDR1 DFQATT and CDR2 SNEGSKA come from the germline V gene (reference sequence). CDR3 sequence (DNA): TGCAGTGCTAGTTCGTCAGACTCCTATGGCTACACCTTC. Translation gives CSASSSDSYGYTF.

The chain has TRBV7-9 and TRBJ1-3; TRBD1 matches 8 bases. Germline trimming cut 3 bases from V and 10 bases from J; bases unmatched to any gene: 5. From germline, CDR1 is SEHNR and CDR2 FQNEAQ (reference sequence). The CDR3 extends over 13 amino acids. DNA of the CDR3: TGTGCCAGCAGCTTGGCAGGGGGCAATACCATATATTTT. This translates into CASSLAGGNTIYF. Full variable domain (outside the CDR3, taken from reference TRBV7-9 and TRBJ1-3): DTGVSQNPRHKITKRGQNVTFRCDPISEHNRLYWYRQTLGQGPEFLTYFQNEAQLEKSRLLSDRFSAERPKGSFSTLEIQRTEQGDSAMYLCASSLAGGNTIYFGEGSWLTVV.

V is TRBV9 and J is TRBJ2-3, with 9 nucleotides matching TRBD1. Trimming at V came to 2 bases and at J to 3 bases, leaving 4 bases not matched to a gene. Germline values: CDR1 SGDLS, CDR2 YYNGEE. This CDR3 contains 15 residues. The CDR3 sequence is CASSVWTGETDTQYF. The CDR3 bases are TGTGCCAGCAGCGTCTGGACAGGGGAGACAGATACGCAGTATTTT.

The CDR3 DNA follows: TGTGCCAGCAGCATTGACAGGGACTATGGCTACACCTTC. It specifies CASSIDRDYGYTF. This rearrangement joins TRBV6-5 to TRBJ1-2; 7 positions agree with TRBD1. The CDR3 has 13 amino acids. The junction had 4 bases not matched to a gene; V was cut back by 6 bases and J by 3 bases. Germline loops: CDR1 MNHEY, CDR2 SVGAGI.

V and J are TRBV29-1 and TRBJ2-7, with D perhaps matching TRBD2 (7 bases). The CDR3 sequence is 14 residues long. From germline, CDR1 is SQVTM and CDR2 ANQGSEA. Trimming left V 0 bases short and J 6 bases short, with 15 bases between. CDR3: CSVEEGGTSFEQYF. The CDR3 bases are TGCAGCGTTGAAGAGGGGGGGACATCATTCGAGCAGTACTTC.

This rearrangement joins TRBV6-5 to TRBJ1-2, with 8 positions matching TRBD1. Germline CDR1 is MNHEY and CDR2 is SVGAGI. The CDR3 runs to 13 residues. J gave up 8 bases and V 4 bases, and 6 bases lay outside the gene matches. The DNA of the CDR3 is TGTGCCAGCAGTTCTAGGGACAGGAAAGGCTACACCTTC. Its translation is CASSSRDRKGYTF.

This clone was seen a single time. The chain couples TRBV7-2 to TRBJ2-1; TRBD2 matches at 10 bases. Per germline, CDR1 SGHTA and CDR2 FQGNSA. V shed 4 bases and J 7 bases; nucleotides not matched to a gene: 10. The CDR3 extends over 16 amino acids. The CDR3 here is CASSWGAGGVQNEQFF. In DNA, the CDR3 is TGTGCCAGCAGCTGGGGAGCGGGGGGGGTACAAAATGAGCAGTTCTTC.

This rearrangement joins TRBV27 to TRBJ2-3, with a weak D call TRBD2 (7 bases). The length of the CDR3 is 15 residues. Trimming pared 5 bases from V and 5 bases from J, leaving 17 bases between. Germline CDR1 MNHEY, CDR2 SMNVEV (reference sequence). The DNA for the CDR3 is TGTGCCAGCAGTCCACTAGCGAGGGGGAAAGATACGCAGTATTTT. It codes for CASSPLARGKDTQYF.

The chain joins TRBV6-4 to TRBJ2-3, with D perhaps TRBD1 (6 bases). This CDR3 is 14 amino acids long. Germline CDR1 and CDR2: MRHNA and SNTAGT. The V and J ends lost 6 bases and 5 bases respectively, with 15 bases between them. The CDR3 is CASRKDSSIDTQYF. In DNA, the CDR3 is TGTGCCAGCAGGAAGGACAGCTCAATAGATACGCAGTATTTT.

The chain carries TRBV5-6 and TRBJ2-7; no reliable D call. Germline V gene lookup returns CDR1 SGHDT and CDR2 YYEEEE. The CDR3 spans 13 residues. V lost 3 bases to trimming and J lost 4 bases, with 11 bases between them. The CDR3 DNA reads TGTGCCAGCAGCTGGAAGGCCGGGTACGAGCAGTACTTC. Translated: CASSWKAGYEQYF.

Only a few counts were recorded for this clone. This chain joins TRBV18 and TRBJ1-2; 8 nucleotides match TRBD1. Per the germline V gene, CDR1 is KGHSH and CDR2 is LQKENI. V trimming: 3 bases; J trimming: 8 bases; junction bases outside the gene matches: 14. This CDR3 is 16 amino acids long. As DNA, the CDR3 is TGTGCCAGCTCACCGATTCCTCAGACAGGGGAAGAGGGCTACACCTTC. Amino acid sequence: CASSPIPQTGEEGYTF. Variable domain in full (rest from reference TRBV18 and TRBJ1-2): NAGVMQNPRHLVRRRGQEARLRCSPMKGHSHVYWYRQLPEEGLKFMVYLQKENIIDESGMPKERFSAEFPKEGPSILRIQQVVRGDSAAYFCASSPIPQTGEEGYTFGSGTRLTVV.

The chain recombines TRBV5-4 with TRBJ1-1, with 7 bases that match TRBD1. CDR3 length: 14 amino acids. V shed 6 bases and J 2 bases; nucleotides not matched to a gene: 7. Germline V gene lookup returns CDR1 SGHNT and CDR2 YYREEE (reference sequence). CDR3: CASTPGGINTEAFF. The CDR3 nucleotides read TGTGCCAGCACCCCAGGGGGAATTAACACTGAAGCTTTCTTT.